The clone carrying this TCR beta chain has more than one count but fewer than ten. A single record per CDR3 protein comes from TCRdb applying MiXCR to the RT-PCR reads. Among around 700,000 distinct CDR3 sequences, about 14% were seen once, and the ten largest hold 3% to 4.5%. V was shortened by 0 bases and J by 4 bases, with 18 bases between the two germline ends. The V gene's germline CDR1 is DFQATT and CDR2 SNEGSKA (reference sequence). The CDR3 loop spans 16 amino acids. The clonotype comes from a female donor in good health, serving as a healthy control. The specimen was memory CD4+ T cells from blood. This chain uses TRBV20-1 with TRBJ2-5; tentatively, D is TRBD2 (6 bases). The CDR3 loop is CSARDYRSGVGETQYF. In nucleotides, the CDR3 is TGCAGTGCTAGAGATTACCGCTCGGGGGTGGGAGAGACCCAGTACTTC.